This T cell receptor (beta chain) derives from a study of blood T cell repertoires in COVID-19. Study-wide background: COVID-19 samples from acute and convalescent phases originated in the United States, Italy and Spain. T cells, B-cell-depleted T cells, or PBMCs supplied cDNA or gDNA.

The germline gives CDR1 KGHDR, CDR2 SFDVKD. J was trimmed by 0 bases and V by 4 bases; bases with no gene match: 9. The CDR3 runs 18 residues. Per the study methods: Nucleated cell number was recorded as an estimate derived from reference gene primer amplification. Assay used: immunoSEQ multiplex PCR; TCRdb lists only in-frame clones, some missing. Clone size and V and J calls were adopted from that table, with D and trimming inferred from the DNA. The repertoire consists of a few hundred thousand clones, with around 87% occurring once and the leading ten covering over 2%. The chain combines TRBV24-1 with TRBJ2-2, with TRBD1 identical over 8 bases. The sequence derives from a woman between 45 and 60 years old with acute or convalescent COVID-19. The specimen was peripheral blood. CDR3 in amino acids: CATSDHLGTGANTGELFF. The CDR3 nucleotides are TGTGCCACCAGTGACCACCTAGGGACAGGCGCGAACACCGGGGAGCTGTTTTTT.